The clone carrying this TCR beta chain is deemed medium-sized. The data originate from a study of spatial heterogeneity in lung cancer. CDR1 is SEHNR, CDR2 FQNEAQ, per germline (reference sequence). Germline trimming cut 5 bases from V and 4 bases from J; bases unmatched to any gene: 4. This CDR3 is 16 amino acids long. This sample's time point: sample taken at primary tumor resection. Tumor, nontumor lung or frozen PBMC supplied whole RNA that was sequenced unsorted. The cohort: over 70 early-stage, untreated non-small cell lung cancer patients. MiXCR, run by TCRdb on the 5' RACE reads, gives a single entry per CDR3 protein. The table records thousands of distinct CDR3 sequences, about 5.4% of them present only once.

The material sequenced was normal lung tissue next to the tumor, taken at surgery. The J gene is TRBJ2-3, the V gene TRBV7-9, with TRBD2 matching over 15 bases. The receptor's source is a female donor with early-stage non-small cell lung cancer. The CDR3 protein is CASSPGLAGGADTQYF. CDR3 nucleotides: TGTGCCAGCAGCCCTGGACTAGCGGGAGGGGCAGATACGCAGTATTTT.